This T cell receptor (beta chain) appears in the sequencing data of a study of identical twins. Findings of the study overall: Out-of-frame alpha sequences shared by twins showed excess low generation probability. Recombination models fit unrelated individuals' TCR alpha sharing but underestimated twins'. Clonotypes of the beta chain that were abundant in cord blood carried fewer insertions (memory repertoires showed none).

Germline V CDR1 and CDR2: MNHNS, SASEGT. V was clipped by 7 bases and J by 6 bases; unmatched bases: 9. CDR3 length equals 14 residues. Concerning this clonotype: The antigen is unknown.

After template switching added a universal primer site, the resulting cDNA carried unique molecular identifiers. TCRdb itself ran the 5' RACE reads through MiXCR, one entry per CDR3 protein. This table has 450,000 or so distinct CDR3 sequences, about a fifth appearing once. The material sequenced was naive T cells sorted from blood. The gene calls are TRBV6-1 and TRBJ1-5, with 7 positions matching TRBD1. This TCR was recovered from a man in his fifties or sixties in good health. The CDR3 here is CASMAPGGGQPQHF. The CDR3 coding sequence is TGTGCCAGCATGGCGCCAGGGGGTGGTCAGCCCCAGCATTTT.